A single T cell receptor beta chain is shown here with its context. Recruits, aged roughly 18 to 100 years, lived in 20 to 30 US areas. Participant-given clinical history determined each cohort assignment. Recovery meant two consecutive negative NP/OP PCR tests, professional clearance, or resolved symptoms. The sample originates from a study of blood T cell repertoires in COVID-19. V lost 6 bases and J lost 2, with 11 bases in between. There are 14 residues in the CDR3. Germline CDR1 and CDR2: SGHKS and YYEKEE (reference sequence). Original data processing: Estimated nucleated cell counts came from reference gene primer amplification. Sequenced by immunoSEQ multiplex PCR; TCRdb stores in-frame clones only, minus some. The V and J calls and clone size come from that table; D and trimming were worked out from the DNA. The data show 350,000 to 450,000 clones, with 80% to 90% seen just once and about 1.1% held by the top ten.

The chain carries TRBV5-5 and TRBJ2-2; tentatively, D is TRBD2 (5 bases). The sequencing input was PBMCs or T cells enriched from blood (not recorded which). The TCR originated in a man aged 25-45 years who had recovered from COVID-19. CDR3 nucleotides: TGTGCCAGCATTCCCGCTAGCAACACCGGGGAGCTGTTTTTT. This encodes CASIPASNTGELFF.